This T cell receptor (beta chain) was identified during a study of a mutant IDH1 vaccine in newly diagnosed glioma (dated by TCRdb to the early 2020s). Regarding the research as a whole: Patients received eight vaccinations in weeks 1, 3, 5, 7, 11, 15, 19 and 23, corresponding to visits V03 through V10. Vaccination started 4-6 weeks after radiotherapy alone, or was given together with temozolomide cycles in the groups whose treatment included chemotherapy. Of the approximately 33 treated patients, 62.5% were male and roughly 38% were female, and a mean age of approximately 40 years was recorded. Prior to enrollment, patients had been given standard therapy consisting of radiotherapy alone, temozolomide alone, or radiochemotherapy with temozolomide, with the combination given to most patients. Peripheral blood was drawn at six visits: V03 (baseline), V05, V07, V10, V12 and V13. For exploratory analyses, around 26 treated patients had longitudinal TCRB deep sequencing done wherever samples were available. Study-wide conclusions, independent of this receptor: Across multiple MHC alleles, vaccine-induced immune responses were seen in around 93% of patients. No apparent relationship was observed between pseudoprogression and alterations in the top peripheral T cell clonotypes detected by TCRB sequencing. Availability determined which PBMC samples were chosen for TCRB deep sequencing. It was noted by the authors that analyses of patient blood samples could not be reproduced owing to sample limitations.

The CDR3 sequence holds 14 residues, the cysteine and phenylalanine included. Only CDR3 DNA is held: 42 bases, read in frame from base 1. The germline V gene encodes CDR1 MNHEY and CDR2 SMNVEV (reference sequence). For this chain, trimming is 5 bases at the V end and 10 bases at the J end, and the number of junction bases without a gene match is 11. In regard to this clone: No antigen is known for it. No clone much larger than this one lies a single base away; base qualities are absent.

Libraries were built with the immunoSEQ multiplex PCR assay. The hsTCRB Kit was used according to the manufacturer's protocol to amplify rearranged TCR beta chain sequences. TCRB libraries were sequenced on an Illumina MiSeq. Processing in the source paper ran as follows. The proprietary platform of the kit vendor was used for demultiplexing, trimming and gene mapping. TCRdb holds this immuneACCESS table with in-frame rearrangements only. Some clones are missing; in checked studies, unresolved V genes explain under half, and the rest has no known cause. V, J and clone size are taken as reported in that table, and D and trimming were inferred from the DNA itself. The table for this sample lists about 44,000 clones; roughly 90% of them were counted only once. The top ten hold 3% to 4% of the sample. Sample time point, as interpreted from the label and publication: week 23, last vaccination. Every vaccine dose consisted of 300 ug of a 20-mer mutant IDH1 peptide in Montanide, administered subcutaneously together with topical imiquimod. All donors had newly diagnosed IDH1-mutant astrocytomas of WHO grade 3 or 4 that showed loss of nuclear ATRX. The samples were drawn from NOA16, a multicentre, single-arm, open-label phase I trial in Germany that tested a mutant IDH1 peptide vaccine in humans for the first time. Genomic DNA for TCRB sequencing was extracted from EDTA blood using the DNeasy Blood and Tissue Kit.

Recombination joined TRBV27 with TRBJ2-1; 7 middle bases align to TRBD1. The source is a man aged 50 or older with glioma. Sample: PBMCs, taken from a glioma patient whose treatment included an IDH1 peptide vaccine. For the CDR3, the sequence is CASSPWTGRLEQFF. The nucleotide sequence is TGTGCCAGCAGTCCCTGGACAGGTCGCCTCGAGCAGTTCTTC.